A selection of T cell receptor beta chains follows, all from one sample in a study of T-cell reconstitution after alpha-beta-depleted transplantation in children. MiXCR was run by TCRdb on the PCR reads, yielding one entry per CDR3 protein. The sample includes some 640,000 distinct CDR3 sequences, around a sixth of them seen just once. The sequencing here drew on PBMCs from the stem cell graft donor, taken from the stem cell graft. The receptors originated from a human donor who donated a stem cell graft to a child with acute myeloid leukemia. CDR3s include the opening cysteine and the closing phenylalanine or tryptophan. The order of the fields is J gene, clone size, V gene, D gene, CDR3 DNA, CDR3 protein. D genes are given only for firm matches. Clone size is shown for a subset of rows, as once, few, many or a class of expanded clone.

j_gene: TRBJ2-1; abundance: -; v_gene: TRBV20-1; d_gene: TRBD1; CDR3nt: TGCAGTGCTAGAATCCTTGGGGACAGCCTATCCTACAATGAGCAGTTCTTC; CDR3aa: CSARILGDSLSYNEQFF
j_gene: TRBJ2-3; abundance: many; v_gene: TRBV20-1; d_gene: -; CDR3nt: TGCAGTGCCCGACAGAACGGCCTCAGCACAGATACGCAGTATTTT; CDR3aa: CSARQNGLSTDTQYF
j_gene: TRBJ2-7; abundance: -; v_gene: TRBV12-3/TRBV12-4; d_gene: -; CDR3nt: TGTGCCAGCAGCCCTACGGGATACTACGAGCAGTACTTC; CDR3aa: CASSPTGYYEQYF
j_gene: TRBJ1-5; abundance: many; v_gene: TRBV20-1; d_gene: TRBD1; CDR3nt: TGCAGTGCCACTTCCGGGACAGGGGATTTTGTTGTGGGTCAGCCCCAGCATTTT; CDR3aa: CSATSGTGDFVVGQPQHF
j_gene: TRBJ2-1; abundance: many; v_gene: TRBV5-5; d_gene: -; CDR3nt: TGTGCCAGCAGCTCCCTCCCCTGGAACAATGAGCAGTTCTTC; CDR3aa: CASSSLPWNNEQFF
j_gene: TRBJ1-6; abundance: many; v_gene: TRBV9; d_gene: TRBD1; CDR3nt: TGTGCCAGCAGCGCGGGACAGGGGCCCTATTCACCCCTCCACTTT; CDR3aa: CASSAGQGPYSPLHF
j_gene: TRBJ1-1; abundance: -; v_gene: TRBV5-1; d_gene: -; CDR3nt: TGCGCCAGCAGCTTGAGCTATGGGGGCACTGAAGCTTTCTTT; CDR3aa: CASSLSYGGTEAFF
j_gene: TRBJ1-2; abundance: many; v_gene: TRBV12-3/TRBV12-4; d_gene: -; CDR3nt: TGTGCCAGCAGTTTAATGAAGGAGGGTGACTATGGCTACACCTTC; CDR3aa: CASSLMKEGDYGYTF
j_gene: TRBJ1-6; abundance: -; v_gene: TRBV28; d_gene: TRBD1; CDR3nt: TGTGCCAGCAGTTTGGGGGCACAGGGGGAAGGTTCACCCCTCCACTTT; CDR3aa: CASSLGAQGEGSPLHF
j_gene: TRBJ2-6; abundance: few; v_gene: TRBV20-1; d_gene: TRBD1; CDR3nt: TGCAGTGCTCTGACAGGGGGCTCTGGGGCCAACGTCCTGACTTTC; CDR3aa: CSALTGGSGANVLTF
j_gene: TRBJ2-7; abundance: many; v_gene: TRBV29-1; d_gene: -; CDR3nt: TGCAGCGTTGAAGATCGGAGCGAGTCCTACGAGCAGTACTTC; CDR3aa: CSVEDRSESYEQYF
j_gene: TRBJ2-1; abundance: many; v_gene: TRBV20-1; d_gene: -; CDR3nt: TGCAGTGCTAGAGCCCCCCCAGGTACAGGGAACTCCTACAATGAGCAGTTCTTC; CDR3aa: CSARAPPGTGNSYNEQFF
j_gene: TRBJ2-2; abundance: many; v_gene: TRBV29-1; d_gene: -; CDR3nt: TGCAGCGTTGAACTGACCTCCCTGGGGTACACCGGGGAGCTGTTTTTT; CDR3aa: CSVELTSLGYTGELFF
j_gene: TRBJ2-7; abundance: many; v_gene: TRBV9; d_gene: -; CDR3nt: TGTGCCAGCAACAGACGGGGCGTTCTATCCGAGCAGTACTTC; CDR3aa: CASNRRGVLSEQYF
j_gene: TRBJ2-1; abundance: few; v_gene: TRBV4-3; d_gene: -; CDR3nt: TGCGCCAGCAGCCATCTGGCGGGGACCTACAATGAGCAGTTCTTC; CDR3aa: CASSHLAGTYNEQFF
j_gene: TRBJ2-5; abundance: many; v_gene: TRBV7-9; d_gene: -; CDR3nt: TGTGCCAGCAGCTTAGGGCAGATGGGCGTCCAGTACTTC; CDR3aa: CASSLGQMGVQYF
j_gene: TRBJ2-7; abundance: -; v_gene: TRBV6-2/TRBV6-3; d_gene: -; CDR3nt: TGTGCCAGCAGCCGAATCCCCGGGACGGGCTACGAGCAGTACTTC; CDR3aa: CASSRIPGTGYEQYF
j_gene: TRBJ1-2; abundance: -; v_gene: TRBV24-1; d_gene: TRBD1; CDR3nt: TGTGCCACCAGTGACCCCACCGGGGCAGGGGGCTATGGCTACACCTTC; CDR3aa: CATSDPTGAGGYGYTF
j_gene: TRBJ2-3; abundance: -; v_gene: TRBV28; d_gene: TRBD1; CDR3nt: TGTGCCAGCAGCTACAGGGGTTTTTCAGATACGCCGTATTTT; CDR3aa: CASSYRGFSDTPYF
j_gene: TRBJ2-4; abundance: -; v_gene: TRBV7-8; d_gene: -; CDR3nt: TGTGCCAGCAGCAAAGACAGGCTAGCCAAAAACATTCAGTACTTC; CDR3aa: CASSKDRLAKNIQYF
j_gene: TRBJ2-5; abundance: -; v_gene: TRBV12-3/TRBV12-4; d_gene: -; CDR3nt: TGTGCCAGCCGAGGAGATCCGCAAGAGACCCAGTACTTC; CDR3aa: CASRGDPQETQYF
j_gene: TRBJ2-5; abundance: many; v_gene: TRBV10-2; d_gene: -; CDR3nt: TGCGCCAGCAGTGAGGATGAGGAGACCCAGTACTTC; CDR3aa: CASSEDEETQYF
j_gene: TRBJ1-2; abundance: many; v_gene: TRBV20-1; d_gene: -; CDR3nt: TGCAGTGCTAGATATGAGGCCGGCCCTGGCTACACCTTC; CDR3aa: CSARYEAGPGYTF
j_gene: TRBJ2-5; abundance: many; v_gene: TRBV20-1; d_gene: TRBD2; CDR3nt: TGCAGTGCTAGAGCCCAACTAGCGGGCCTGAGAAAGACCCAGTACTTC; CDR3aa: CSARAQLAGLRKTQYF
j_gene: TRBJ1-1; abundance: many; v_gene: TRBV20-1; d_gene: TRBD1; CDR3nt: TGCAGTGCTAGTTGGCAGGGGGCGTGGAACACTGAAGCTTTCTTT; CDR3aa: CSASWQGAWNTEAFF
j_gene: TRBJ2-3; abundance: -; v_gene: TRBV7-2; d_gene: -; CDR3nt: TGTGCCAGCAGCCCGGGAGTATCTAGCACAGATACGCAGTATTTT; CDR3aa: CASSPGVSSTDTQYF
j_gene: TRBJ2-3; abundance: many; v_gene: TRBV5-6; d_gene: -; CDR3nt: TGTGCCAGCAGCTTGATACAGGGAACAGATACGCAGTATTTT; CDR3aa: CASSLIQGTDTQYF
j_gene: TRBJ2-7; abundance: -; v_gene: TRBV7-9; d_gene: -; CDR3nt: TGTGCCAGCAGCAGAGGACCGGAGTACGAGCAGTACTTC; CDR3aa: CASSRGPEYEQYF
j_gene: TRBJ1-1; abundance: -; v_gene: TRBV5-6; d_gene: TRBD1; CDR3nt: TGTGCCAGCAGCCCTGAACAGGGGGCCCTGAACACTGAAGCTTTCTTT; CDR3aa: CASSPEQGALNTEAFF
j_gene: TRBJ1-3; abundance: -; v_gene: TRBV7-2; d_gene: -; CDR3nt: TGTGCCGGGTACTTAGACGGGTACTTCTCTGGAAACACCATATATTTT; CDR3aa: CAGYLDGYFSGNTIYF
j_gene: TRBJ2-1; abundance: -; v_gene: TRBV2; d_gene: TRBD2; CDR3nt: TGTGCCACCCGAGCGGGGGGGCGCAATGAGCAGTTCTTC; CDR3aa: CATRAGGRNEQFF
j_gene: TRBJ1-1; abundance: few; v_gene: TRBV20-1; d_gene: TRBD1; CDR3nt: TGCAGTGCGATAAATGACAGGGGCAACACTGAAGCTTTCTTT; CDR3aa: CSAINDRGNTEAFF
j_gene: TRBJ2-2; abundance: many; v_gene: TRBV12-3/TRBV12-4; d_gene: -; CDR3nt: TGTGCCAGCAGTTTAGGTATCGGGGAGCTGTTTTTT; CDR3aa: CASSLGIGELFF
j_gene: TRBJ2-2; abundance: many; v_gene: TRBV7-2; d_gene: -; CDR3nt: TGTGCCAGCACAGAGACAGTGGCCGGGGAGCTGTTTTTT; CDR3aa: CASTETVAGELFF
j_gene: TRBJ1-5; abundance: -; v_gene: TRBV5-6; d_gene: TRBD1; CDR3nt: TGTGCCAGCAGCTTGGCTAGGGGGCTTAAACAGCCCCAGCATTTT; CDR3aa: CASSLARGLKQPQHF
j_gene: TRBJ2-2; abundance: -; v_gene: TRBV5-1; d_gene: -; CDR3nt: TGCGCCAGCAGCCCTGCCCCAGGGAGGATAAACACCGGGGAGCTGTTTTTT; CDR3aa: CASSPAPGRINTGELFF
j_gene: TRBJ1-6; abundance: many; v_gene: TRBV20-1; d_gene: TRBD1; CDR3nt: TGCAGTGCTCCTACCACAGGGGGGATATCCCTCCACTTT; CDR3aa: CSAPTTGGISLHF
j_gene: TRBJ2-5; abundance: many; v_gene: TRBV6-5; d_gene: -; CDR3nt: TGTGCCAGCAGTTCAGGGCAATCCCAGGGGGAGACCCAGTACTTC; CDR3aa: CASSSGQSQGETQYF
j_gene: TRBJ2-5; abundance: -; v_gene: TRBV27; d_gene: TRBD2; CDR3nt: TGTGCCAGCAGTTTGGCTAGCGGGGTTTCCGGGACCCAGTACTTC; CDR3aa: CASSLASGVSGTQYF
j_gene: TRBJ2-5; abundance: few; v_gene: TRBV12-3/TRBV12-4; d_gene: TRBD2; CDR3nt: TGTGCCAGCAGACATCTTAGCGGGGATCAAGAGACCCAGTACTTC; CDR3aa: CASRHLSGDQETQYF
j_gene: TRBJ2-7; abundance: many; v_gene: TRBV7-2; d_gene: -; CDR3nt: TGTGCCAGCAGCTTATGGATAGCGGCAGCCTACGAGCAGTACTTC; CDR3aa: CASSLWIAAAYEQYF